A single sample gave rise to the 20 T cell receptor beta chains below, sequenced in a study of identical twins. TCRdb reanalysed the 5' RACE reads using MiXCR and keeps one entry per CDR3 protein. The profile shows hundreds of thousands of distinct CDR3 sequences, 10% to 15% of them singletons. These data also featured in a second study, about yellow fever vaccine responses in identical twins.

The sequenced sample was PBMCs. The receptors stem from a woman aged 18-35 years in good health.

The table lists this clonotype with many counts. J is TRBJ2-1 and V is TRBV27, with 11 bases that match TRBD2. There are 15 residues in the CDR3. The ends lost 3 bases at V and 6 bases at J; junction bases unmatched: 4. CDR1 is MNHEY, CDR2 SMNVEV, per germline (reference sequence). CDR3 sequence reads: CASSFRLAGGNEQFF. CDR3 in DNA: TGTGCCAGCAGTTTCCGGCTAGCGGGAGGCAATGAGCAGTTCTTC.

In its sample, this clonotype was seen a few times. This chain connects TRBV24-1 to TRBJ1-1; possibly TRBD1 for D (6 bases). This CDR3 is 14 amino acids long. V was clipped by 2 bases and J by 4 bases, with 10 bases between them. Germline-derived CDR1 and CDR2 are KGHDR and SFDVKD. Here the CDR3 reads CATSDSGVSTEAFF. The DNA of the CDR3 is TGTGCCACCAGTGATTCAGGGGTTAGCACTGAAGCTTTCTTT.

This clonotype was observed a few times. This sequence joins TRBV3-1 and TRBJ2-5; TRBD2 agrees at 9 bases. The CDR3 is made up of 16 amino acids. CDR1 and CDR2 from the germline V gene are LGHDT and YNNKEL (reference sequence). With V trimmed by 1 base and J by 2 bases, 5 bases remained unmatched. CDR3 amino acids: CASSQVAGVIQETQYF. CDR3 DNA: TGTGCCAGCAGCCAAGTAGCGGGAGTCATTCAAGAGACCCAGTACTTC.

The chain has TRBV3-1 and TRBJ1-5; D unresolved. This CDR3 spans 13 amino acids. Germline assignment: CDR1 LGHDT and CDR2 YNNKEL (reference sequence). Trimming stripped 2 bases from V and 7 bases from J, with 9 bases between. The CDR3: CASSQLQGQPQHF. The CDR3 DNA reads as TGTGCCAGCAGCCAACTACAAGGACAGCCCCAGCATTTT.

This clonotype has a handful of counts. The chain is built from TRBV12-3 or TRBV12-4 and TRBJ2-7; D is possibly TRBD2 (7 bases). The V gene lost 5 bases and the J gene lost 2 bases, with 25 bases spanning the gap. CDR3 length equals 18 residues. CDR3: CASSTRGAHSGATYEQYF. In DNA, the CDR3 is TGTGCCAGCAGTACTAGGGGGGCGCACAGCGGGGCCACCTACGAGCAGTACTTC.

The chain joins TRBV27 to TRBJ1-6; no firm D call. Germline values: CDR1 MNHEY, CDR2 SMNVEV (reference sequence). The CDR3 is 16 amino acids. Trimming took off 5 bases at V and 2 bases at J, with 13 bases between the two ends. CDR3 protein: CASSPAQPAYNSPLHF. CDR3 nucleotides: TGTGCCAGCAGTCCCGCCCAACCTGCCTATAATTCACCCCTCCACTTT.

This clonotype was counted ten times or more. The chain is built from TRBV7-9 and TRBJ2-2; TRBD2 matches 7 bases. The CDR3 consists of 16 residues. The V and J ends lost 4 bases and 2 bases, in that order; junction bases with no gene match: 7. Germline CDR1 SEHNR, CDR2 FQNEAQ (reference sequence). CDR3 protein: CASSWGGDTNTGELFF. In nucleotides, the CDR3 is TGTGCCAGCAGCTGGGGGGGAGATACCAACACCGGGGAGCTGTTTTTT.

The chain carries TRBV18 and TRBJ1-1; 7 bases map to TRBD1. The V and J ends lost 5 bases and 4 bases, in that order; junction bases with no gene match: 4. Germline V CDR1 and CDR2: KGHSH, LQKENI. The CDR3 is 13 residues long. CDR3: CASSETGLTEAFF. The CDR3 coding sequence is TGTGCCAGCTCAGAGACAGGGCTCACTGAAGCTTTCTTT.

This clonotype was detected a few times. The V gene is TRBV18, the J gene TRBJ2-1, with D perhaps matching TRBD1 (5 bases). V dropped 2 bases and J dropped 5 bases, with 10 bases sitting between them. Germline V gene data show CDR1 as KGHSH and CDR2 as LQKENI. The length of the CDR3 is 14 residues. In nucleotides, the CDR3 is TGTGCCAGCTCACCAGCTAGGACAAACAATGAGCAGTTCTTC. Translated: CASSPARTNNEQFF.

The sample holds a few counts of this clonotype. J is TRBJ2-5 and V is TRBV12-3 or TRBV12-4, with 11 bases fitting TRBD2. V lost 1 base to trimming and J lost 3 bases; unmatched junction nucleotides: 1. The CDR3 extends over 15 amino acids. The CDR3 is CASSLVAGGKETQYF. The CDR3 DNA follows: TGTGCCAGCAGTTTAGTAGCGGGAGGGAAAGAGACCCAGTACTTC.

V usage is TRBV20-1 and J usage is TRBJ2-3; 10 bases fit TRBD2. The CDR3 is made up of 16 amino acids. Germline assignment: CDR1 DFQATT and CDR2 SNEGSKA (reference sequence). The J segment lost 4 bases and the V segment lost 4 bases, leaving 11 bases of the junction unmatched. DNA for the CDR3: TGCAGTGCTAAAGTAATGTCCGGGACTAGCGCAGATACGCAGTATTTT. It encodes CSAKVMSGTSADTQYF.

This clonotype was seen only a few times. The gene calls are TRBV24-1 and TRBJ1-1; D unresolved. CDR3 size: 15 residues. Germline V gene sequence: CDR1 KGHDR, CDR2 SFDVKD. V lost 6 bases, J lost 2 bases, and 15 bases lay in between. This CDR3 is CATSSGGLENTEAFF. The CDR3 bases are TGTGCCACCAGTAGCGGCGGACTGGAAAACACTGAAGCTTTCTTT.

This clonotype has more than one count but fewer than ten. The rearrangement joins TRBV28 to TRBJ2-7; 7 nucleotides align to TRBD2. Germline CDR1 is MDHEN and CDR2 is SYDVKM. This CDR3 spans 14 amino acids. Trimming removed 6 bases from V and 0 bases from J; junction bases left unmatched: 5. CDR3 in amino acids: CASRARDYSYEQYF. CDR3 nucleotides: TGTGCCAGCAGAGCTAGGGACTACTCCTACGAGCAGTACTTC.

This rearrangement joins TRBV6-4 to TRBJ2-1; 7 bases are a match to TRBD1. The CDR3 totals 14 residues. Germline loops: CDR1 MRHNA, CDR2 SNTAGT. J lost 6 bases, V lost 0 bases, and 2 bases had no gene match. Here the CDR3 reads CASSDSTGTNEQFF. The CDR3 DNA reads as TGTGCCAGCAGTGACTCGACAGGGACCAATGAGCAGTTCTTC.

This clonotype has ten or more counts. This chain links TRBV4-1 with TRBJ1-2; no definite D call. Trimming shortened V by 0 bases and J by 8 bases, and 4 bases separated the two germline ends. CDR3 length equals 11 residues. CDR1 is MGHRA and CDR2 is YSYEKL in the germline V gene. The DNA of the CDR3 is TGCGCCAGCAGCCAAGATCTGGGCTACACCTTC. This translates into CASSQDLGYTF.

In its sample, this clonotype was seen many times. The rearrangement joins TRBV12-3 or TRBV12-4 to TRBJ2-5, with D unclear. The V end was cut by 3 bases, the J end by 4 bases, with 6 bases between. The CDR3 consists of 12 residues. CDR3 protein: CASSLWGETQYF. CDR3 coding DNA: TGTGCCAGCAGTTTGTGGGGAGAGACCCAGTACTTC.

The CDR3 spells CASSWGQGEDTQYF. The CDR3 DNA reads TGTGCCAGCAGCTGGGGACAGGGGGAAGATACGCAGTATTTT. The chain recombines TRBV5-6 with TRBJ2-3, with 11 positions matching TRBD1. There are 14 residues in the CDR3. V lost 3 bases to trimming and J lost 5 bases; unmatched junction nucleotides: 2. Germline V CDR1 and CDR2: SGHDT, YYEEEE.

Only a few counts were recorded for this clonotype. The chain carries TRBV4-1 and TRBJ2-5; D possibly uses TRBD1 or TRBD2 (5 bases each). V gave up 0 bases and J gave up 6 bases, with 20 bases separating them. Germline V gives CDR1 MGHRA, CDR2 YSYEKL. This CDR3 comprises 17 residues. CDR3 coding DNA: TGCGCCAGCAGCCAAGAGGGTTGGGGTGTAGAGGGGCAGACCCAGTACTTC. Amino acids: CASSQEGWGVEGQTQYF.

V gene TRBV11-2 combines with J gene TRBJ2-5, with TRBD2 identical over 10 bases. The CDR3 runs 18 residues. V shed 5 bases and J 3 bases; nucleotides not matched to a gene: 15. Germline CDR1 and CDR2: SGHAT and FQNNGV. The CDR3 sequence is CASSPGQTLAGHEETQYF. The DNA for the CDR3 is TGTGCCAGCAGCCCGGGCCAGACACTAGCGGGGCACGAAGAGACCCAGTACTTC.

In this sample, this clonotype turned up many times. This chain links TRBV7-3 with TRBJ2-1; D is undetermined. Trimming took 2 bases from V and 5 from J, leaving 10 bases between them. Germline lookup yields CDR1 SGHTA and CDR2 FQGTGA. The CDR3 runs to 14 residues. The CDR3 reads CASSLFLKDNEQFF. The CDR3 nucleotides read TGTGCCAGCAGCTTATTCCTCAAAGACAATGAGCAGTTCTTC.